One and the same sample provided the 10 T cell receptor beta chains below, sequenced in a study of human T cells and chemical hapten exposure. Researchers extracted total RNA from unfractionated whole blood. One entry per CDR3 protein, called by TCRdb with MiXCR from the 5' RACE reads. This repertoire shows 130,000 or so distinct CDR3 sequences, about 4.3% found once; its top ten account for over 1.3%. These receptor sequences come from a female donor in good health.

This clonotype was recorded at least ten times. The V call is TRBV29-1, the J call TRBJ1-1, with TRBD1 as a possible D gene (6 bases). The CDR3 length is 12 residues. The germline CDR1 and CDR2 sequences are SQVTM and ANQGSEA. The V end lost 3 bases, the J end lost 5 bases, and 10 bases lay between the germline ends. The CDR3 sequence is CSVDRGGTEAFF. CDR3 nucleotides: TGCAGCGTTGACAGGGGCGGAACTGAAGCTTTCTTT.

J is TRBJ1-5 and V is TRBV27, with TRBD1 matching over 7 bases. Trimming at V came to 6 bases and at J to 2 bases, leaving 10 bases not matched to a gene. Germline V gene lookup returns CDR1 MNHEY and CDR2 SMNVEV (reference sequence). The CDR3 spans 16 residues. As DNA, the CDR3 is TGTGCCAGCAGCTCCAGGACAGGTGGATGCAATCAGCCCCAGCATTTT. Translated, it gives CASSSRTGGCNQPQHF.

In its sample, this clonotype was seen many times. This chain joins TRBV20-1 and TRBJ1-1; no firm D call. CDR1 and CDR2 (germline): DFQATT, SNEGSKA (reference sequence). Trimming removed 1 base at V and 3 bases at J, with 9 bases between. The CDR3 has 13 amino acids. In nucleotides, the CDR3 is TGCAGTGCTAGAGGGGGATGGGACACTGAAGCTTTCTTT. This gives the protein CSARGGWDTEAFF.

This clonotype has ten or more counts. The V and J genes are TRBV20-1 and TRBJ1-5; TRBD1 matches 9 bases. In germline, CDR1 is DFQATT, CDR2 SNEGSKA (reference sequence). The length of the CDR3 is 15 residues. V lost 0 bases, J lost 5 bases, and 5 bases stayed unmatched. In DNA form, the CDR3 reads TGCAGTGCTAGAGATTTCCGACAGGGGGATCAGCCCCAGCATTTT. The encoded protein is CSARDFRQGDQPQHF.

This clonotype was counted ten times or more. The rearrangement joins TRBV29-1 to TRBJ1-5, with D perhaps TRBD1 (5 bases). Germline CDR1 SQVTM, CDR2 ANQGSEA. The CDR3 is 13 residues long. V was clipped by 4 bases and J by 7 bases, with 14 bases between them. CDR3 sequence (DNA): TGCAGCGTTGGAGTAGGGAGGGACCAGCCCCAGCATTTT. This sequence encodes CSVGVGRDQPQHF.

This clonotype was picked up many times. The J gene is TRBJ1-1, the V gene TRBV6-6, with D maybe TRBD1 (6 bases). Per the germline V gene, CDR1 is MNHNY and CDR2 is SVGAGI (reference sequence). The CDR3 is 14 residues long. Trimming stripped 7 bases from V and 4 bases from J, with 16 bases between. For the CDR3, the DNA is TGTGCCAGCACTCTACAGGGAGGGGGCACTGAAGCTTTCTTT. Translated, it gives CASTLQGGGTEAFF.

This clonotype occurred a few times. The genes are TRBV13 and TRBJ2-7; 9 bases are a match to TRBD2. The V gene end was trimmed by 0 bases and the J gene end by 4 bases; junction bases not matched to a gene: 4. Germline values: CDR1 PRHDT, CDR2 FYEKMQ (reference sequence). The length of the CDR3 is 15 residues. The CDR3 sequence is CASSLGGSGGYEQYF. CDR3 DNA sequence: TGTGCCAGCAGCTTAGGCGGTAGCGGGGGATACGAGCAGTACTTC.

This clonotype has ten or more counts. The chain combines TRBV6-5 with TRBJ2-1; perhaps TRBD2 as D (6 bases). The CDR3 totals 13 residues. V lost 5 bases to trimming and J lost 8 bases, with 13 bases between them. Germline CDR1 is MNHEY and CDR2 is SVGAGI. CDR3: CASSHMEGYEQFF. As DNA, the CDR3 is TGTGCCAGCAGTCACATGGAGGGGTATGAGCAGTTCTTC.

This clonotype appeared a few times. CDR3 nucleotide sequence: TGCGCCAGCAGTGAACGGGGGGGCTTCTCCTACGAGCAGTACTTC. It is translated as CASSERGGFSYEQYF. The rearrangement joins TRBV10-2 to TRBJ2-7; 8 positions agree with TRBD2. The germline V gene encodes CDR1 WSHSY and CDR2 SAAADI. This CDR3 region has 15 residues. Trimming removed 3 bases from V and 0 bases from J; junction bases left unmatched: 4.

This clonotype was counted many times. The DNA of the CDR3 is TGTGCCATCAGTGAGTCAGGAGGCACAGATACGCAGTATTTT. It encodes CAISESGGTDTQYF. The chain carries TRBV10-3 and TRBJ2-3; unclear D gene. CDR1 and CDR2 (germline): ENHRY, SYGVKD. Trimming removed 0 bases from V and 1 base from J, with 5 bases in between. This CDR3 has 14 residues.